Below are 10 T cell receptor beta chains sequenced from a single sample in a study of shared clonotypes between healthy human individuals. Generated by immunoSEQ multiplex PCR, the TCRdb table keeps only in-frame clones and is missing some. The sample consists of roughly 1 million clones, about 75% of them appearing once. Sequencing was performed on memory CD4+ T cells sorted from blood. Documented subset: CD45RA-negative fraction. All receptors derive from a man younger than 30 in good health.

This chain links TRBV5-5 with TRBJ2-1; 11 nucleotides agree with TRBD2. CDR1 and CDR2 (germline): SGHKS, YYEKEE (reference sequence). The CDR3 sequence is 15 residues long. The V gene end was trimmed by 0 bases and the J gene end by 8 bases; junction bases not matched to a gene: 4. The CDR3 loop is CASSLVAGGSHEQFF. The DNA of the CDR3 is TGTGCCAGCAGCTTGGTAGCGGGAGGGTCTCATGAGCAGTTCTTC.

In DNA form, the CDR3 reads TGTGCCAGCAGTGAACAGAAACAAGAGACCCAGTACTTC. Translation: CASSEQKQETQYF. The chain employs TRBV2 and TRBJ2-5; D remains ambiguous. V was cut by 2 bases and J by 2 bases, with 6 bases left in between. CDR1 and CDR2 from the germline V gene are SNHLY and FYNNEI. The CDR3 is 13 residues long.

The chain employs TRBV13 and TRBJ1-2; D ambiguous. Per germline, CDR1 PRHDT and CDR2 FYEKMQ (reference sequence). V was shortened by 5 bases and J by 5 bases, with 18 bases between the two germline ends. This CDR3 has 15 residues. CDR3 sequence reads: CASSTSTQALYGYTF. The DNA of the CDR3 is TGTGCCAGCAGCACCTCGACCCAAGCACTTTATGGCTACACCTTC.

The chain couples TRBV5-3 to TRBJ1-1; D remains ambiguous. TRBV5-3 is filed as an ORF, its function uncertain. V was cut by 6 bases and J by 12 bases, with 12 bases left in between. This CDR3 spans 10 amino acids. CDR3 residues: CARTQLRSFF. CDR3 bases: TGTGCCAGAACCCAACTTCGTTCTTTCTTT.

This rearrangement joins TRBV7-9 to TRBJ2-7, with 7 bases aligning to TRBD1. The V gene's germline CDR1 is SEHNR and CDR2 FQNEAQ (reference sequence). The V and J ends lost 3 bases and 7 bases, in that order; junction bases with no gene match: 6. The CDR3 sequence is 13 residues long. The CDR3 region is CASSFEGAREQYF. The CDR3 DNA reads TGTGCCAGCAGCTTTGAGGGGGCCCGGGAGCAGTACTTC.

The chain has TRBV19 and TRBJ2-1; 16 nucleotides align to TRBD2. The CDR3 spans 19 residues. CDR1 LNHDA and CDR2 SQIVND come from the germline V gene (reference sequence). Trimming removed 5 bases from V and 6 bases from J; junction bases left unmatched: 13. For the CDR3, the DNA is TGTGCCAGTAGTCCGCAATCCGGGACTAGCGGGGGGGCCGGCAATGAGCAGTTCTTC. Amino acid sequence: CASSPQSGTSGGAGNEQFF.

This clone has just a few counts. V gene TRBV28 combines with J gene TRBJ1-5; no clear D. The CDR3 runs to 14 residues. The V and J ends lost 6 bases and 9 bases respectively, with 18 bases between them. Germline CDR1 and CDR2: MDHEN and SYDVKM. Written as DNA, the CDR3 is TGTGCCAGCAGCGATAGAACGGCTATCAGGCCCCAGCATTTT. Translated: CASSDRTAIRPQHF.

The chain uses TRBV4-3 and TRBJ2-7, with a possible D match to TRBD2 (6 bases). CDR1 LGHNA and CDR2 YSLEER come from the germline V gene. Trimming stripped 5 bases from V and 6 bases from J, with 11 bases between. This CDR3 has 12 residues. The CDR3 DNA sequence: TGCGCCAGCAGCGGGGGGTTTGGCGAGCAGTACTTC. It translates to CASSGGFGEQYF.

The V call is TRBV5-1, the J call TRBJ2-3; a possible D gene is TRBD2 (5 bases). Trimming shortened V by 0 bases and J by 2 bases, and 13 bases separated the two germline ends. The CDR3 totals 16 residues. Germline-derived CDR1 and CDR2 are SGHRS and YFSETQ. For the CDR3, the DNA is TGCGCCAGCAGCTTGGGGACTCTCCGAAACACAGATACGCAGTATTTT. Translated: CASSLGTLRNTDTQYF. Drawing the rest from reference TRBV5-1 and TRBJ2-3, the complete variable domain is KAGVTQTPRYLIKTRGQQVTLSCSPISGHRSVSWYQQTPGQGLQFLFEYFSETQRNKGNFPGRFSGRQFSNSRSEMNVSTLELGDSALYLCASSLGTLRNTDTQYFGPGTRLTVL.

The chain combines TRBV19 with TRBJ1-4, with D possibly TRBD1 on 6 matching bases. CDR3 size: 17 residues. Germline V CDR1 and CDR2: LNHDA, SQIVND (reference sequence). V was clipped by 0 bases and J by 10 bases, with 21 bases between them. DNA of the CDR3: TGTGCCAGTAGTATAGAAGGGGCAGGGGCTTCCGGAGGAAAACTGTTTTTT. This sequence encodes CASSIEGAGASGGKLFF.